In its sample, the clone carrying this T cell receptor beta chain was seen a few times. Its antigen remains unknown. This sample stems from a study of beta chain features in type 1 diabetes. Reverse transcription of all isolated RNA meant that expressed TCRB transcripts were sequenced. TCRdb keeps only in-frame clones here, not all; method: immunoSEQ multiplex PCR. The sample gives some 250,000 clones, over 11% of which show up once; around 0.019% is in the top ten. Looked up from germline, CDR1 is KGHSH and CDR2 is LQKENI. Trimming removed 0 bases at V and 5 bases at J, with 5 bases between. CDR3 length: 13 amino acids. Study results and limitations: Fewer insertions but more deletions were seen at VDJ junctions in type 1 diabetes patients. Using cDNA template may skew counts toward highly expressing activated cells. TCRB CDR3s were moderately but significantly shorter in Type 1 diabetes patients in all four CD4+ subsets.

The sequenced sample consisted of naive CD4+ T cells from blood. The chain is built from TRBV18 and TRBJ2-4; TRBD2 is a possible D gene (5 bases). The clonotype comes from a man aged 25-45 years with type 1 diabetes. CDR3: CASSPPGENIQYF. CDR3 coding DNA: TGTGCCAGCTCACCACCCGGGGAAAACATTCAGTACTTC.